Following are 11 T cell receptor beta chains from one sample sequenced in a study of blood T cell repertoires in COVID-19. TCRdb keeps only in-frame clones here, not all; method: immunoSEQ multiplex PCR. The repertoire consists of about 280,000 clones, with approximately 91% occurring once and the leading ten covering approximately 8.8%. What was sequenced was peripheral blood. The receptor set was obtained from a man between 18 and 35 years old with active or convalescent COVID-19.

The V and J genes are TRBV5-5 and TRBJ1-2, with 12 nucleotides matching TRBD1. J lost 8 bases, V lost 1 base, and 9 bases had no gene match. This CDR3 is built from 16 residues. CDR1 is SGHKS, CDR2 YYEKEE, per germline (reference sequence). The CDR3: CASSLNIGTGGRGYTF. The CDR3 nucleotides are TGTGCCAGCAGCTTGAACATCGGGACAGGGGGCAGGGGCTACACCTTC.

This chain joins TRBV10-1 and TRBJ2-1; 9 positions agree with TRBD2. There are 16 residues in the CDR3. Looked up from germline, CDR1 is WNHNN and CDR2 is SYGVQD (reference sequence). The J segment lost 5 bases and the V segment lost 0 bases, leaving 5 bases of the junction unmatched. CDR3 sequence (DNA): TGCGCCAGCAGTGAGTCCAGCGGGGGGAACCACAATGAGCAGTTCTTC. Translating it yields CASSESSGGNHNEQFF.

The V and J genes are TRBV7-2 and TRBJ1-1; D is unresolved. This CDR3 spans 13 amino acids. Trimming shortened V by 2 bases and J by 2 bases, and 6 bases separated the two germline ends. Germline CDR1 SGHTA, CDR2 FQGNSA. CDR3 sequence: CASSLTENTEAFF. DNA for the CDR3: TGTGCCAGCAGCTTAACAGAAAACACTGAAGCTTTCTTT. The full variable domain, in which reference TRBV7-2 and TRBJ1-1 provide the parts outside the CDR3, is GAGVSQSPSNKVTEKGKDVELRCDPISGHTALYWYRQSLGQGLEFLIYFQGNSAPDKSGLPSDRFSAERTGGSVSTLTIQRTQQEDSAVYLCASSLTENTEAFFGQGTRLTVV.

This sequence joins TRBV19 and TRBJ2-7, with a tentative D call TRBD2 (7 bases). Germline CDR1 reads LNHDA; CDR2 reads SQIVND (reference sequence). The CDR3 extends over 14 amino acids. Trimming stripped 3 bases from V and 0 bases from J, with 9 bases between. The CDR3 here is CASSMRGLSYEQYF. The CDR3 DNA reads as TGTGCCAGTAGTATGCGGGGGCTCTCCTACGAGCAGTACTTC.

The chain uses TRBV2 and TRBJ1-4, with 9 bases that match TRBD1. Per germline, CDR1 SNHLY and CDR2 FYNNEI. The V and J ends lost 7 bases and 8 bases, in that order; junction bases with no gene match: 8. This CDR3 contains 14 residues. DNA of the CDR3: TGTGCCAGCATTCCCGGGACAGGGAGAGAAAAACTGTTTTTT. Amino acid sequence: CASIPGTGREKLFF.

The chain uses TRBV25-1 and TRBJ2-2, with 11 bases fitting TRBD2. CDR1 is MGHDK and CDR2 is SYGVNS in the germline V gene. Unmatched junction bases numbered 11, after V lost 3 bases and J lost 5 bases. This CDR3 region has 18 residues. The CDR3, as DNA: TGTGCCAGCAGTGACCTAGCGGGGGGCCATCGCTCGACCGGGGAGCTGTTTTTT. It encodes CASSDLAGGHRSTGELFF.

The CDR3 loop is CASSQVGGPETQYF. The DNA for the CDR3 is TGCGCCAGCAGCCAAGTAGGAGGGCCTGAGACCCAGTACTTC. The chain carries TRBV4-1 and TRBJ2-5, with D perhaps TRBD2 (6 bases). Germline V gives CDR1 MGHRA, CDR2 YSYEKL. The CDR3 is 14 amino acids. Trimming removed 1 base at V and 5 bases at J, with 11 bases between.

This rearrangement joins TRBV27 to TRBJ2-7, with a weak D call TRBD2 (5 bases). CDR1 is MNHEY and CDR2 is SMNVEV in the germline V gene (reference sequence). This CDR3 is built from 14 residues. Deletions cut 4 bases from V and 2 bases from J, with 12 bases between. In nucleotides, the CDR3 is TGTGCCAGCAGTTCCGGGCGCGGGCCCTACGAGCAGTACTTC. This codes for CASSSGRGPYEQYF.

The chain links TRBV7-6 to TRBJ2-5; 10 positions match TRBD2. The V gene end was trimmed by 8 bases and the J gene end by 3 bases; junction bases not matched to a gene: 9. The CDR3 length is 15 residues. Germline V gives CDR1 SGHVS, CDR2 FNYEAQ. The CDR3 DNA is TGTGCCAGCCTTCGTGTAGCGGGGGGCGAAGAGACCCAGTACTTC. Residues: CASLRVAGGEETQYF.

This sequence joins TRBV5-1 and TRBJ1-2; 7 bases map to TRBD1. J gave up 3 bases and V 0 bases, and 5 bases lay outside the gene matches. The CDR3 has 15 residues. Germline-derived CDR1 and CDR2 are SGHRS and YFSETQ. CDR3 in DNA: TGCGCCAGCAGCTTGGGGGCAGGGGGAGACTATGGCTACACCTTC. Residues: CASSLGAGGDYGYTF.

The chain has TRBV27 and TRBJ2-7; 11 bases agree with TRBD2. Germline CDR1 reads MNHEY; CDR2 reads SMNVEV (reference sequence). The CDR3 totals 17 residues. V shed 6 bases and J 1 base; nucleotides not matched to a gene: 11. CDR3 nucleotides: TGTGCCAGCAGACTCGGGTGGGGACTAGCGGCTTCCTACGAGCAGTACTTC. This encodes CASRLGWGLAASYEQYF.